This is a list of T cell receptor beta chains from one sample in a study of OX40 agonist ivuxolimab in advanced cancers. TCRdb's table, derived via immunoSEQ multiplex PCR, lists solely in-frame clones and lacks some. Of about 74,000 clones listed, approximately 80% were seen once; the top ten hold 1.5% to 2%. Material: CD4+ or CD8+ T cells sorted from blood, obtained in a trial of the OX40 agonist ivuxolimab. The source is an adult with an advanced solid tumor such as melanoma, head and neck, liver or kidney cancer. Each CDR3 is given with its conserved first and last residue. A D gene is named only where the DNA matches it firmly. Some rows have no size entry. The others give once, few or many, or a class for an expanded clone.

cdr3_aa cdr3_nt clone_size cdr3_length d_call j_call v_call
CASRINRDGTEAFF TGTGCCAGCAGGATTAACAGGGATGGAACTGAAGCTTTCTTT few 14 . TRBJ1-1 TRBV7-2
CASSLGTVSGNTIYF TGTGCCAGCAGCCTTGGGACGGTCTCTGGAAACACCATATATTTT . 15 . TRBJ1-3 TRBV7-9
CASSVAQGPPGELFF TGTGCCAGCAGCGTAGCCCAGGGGCCCCCCGGGGAGCTGTTTTTT . 15 . TRBJ2-2 TRBV9
CATSREGGGTYEQYF TGTGCCACCAGCAGAGAGGGCGGTGGAACCTACGAGCAGTACTTC . 15 . TRBJ2-7 TRBV15
CASRPAQWGEGPQHF TGTGCCAGCAGACCCGCCCAGTGGGGTGAGGGGCCCCAGCATTTT . 15 . TRBJ1-5 TRBV28
CASSPGLEAFF TGTGCCAGCTCTCCAGGCCTCGAAGCTTTCTTT . 11 . TRBJ1-1 TRBV18
CASSQPQPEAFF TGCGCCAGCAGTCAACCTCAGCCGGAGGCTTTCTTT . 12 . TRBJ1-1 TRBV23-1
CASSTPRYGVEAFF TGTGCCAGCAGTACTCCTAGGTATGGGGTTGAGGCTTTCTTT . 14 . TRBJ1-1 TRBV6-5
CASSGDRALGEQYF TGTGCCAGCAGTGGTGACAGGGCCCTTGGTGAGCAGTACTTC . 14 TRBD1 TRBJ2-7 TRBV25-1
CASSESASGPLGTDTQYF TGCGCCAGCAGTGAGTCGGCTAGCGGGCCCCTTGGAACAGATACGCAGTATTTT . 18 TRBD2 TRBJ2-3 TRBV10-1
CASSFGDFETQYF TGCGCCAGCAGCTTCGGGGACTTTGAGACCCAGTACTTC . 13 . TRBJ2-5 TRBV5-1
CASSVSGTGGDEQFF TGTGCCAGCAGTGTATCCGGGACAGGGGGCGATGAGCAGTTCTTC . 15 TRBD1 TRBJ2-1 TRBV6-4
CASSLEQGTYEQYF TGCGCCAGCAGCTTGGAACAGGGAACCTACGAGCAGTACTTC . 14 . TRBJ2-7 TRBV5-1
CASSYSQGTNTEAFF TGTGCCAGCAGTTACTCACAGGGAACGAACACTGAAGCTTTCTTT . 15 . TRBJ1-1 TRBV6-5
CASSLPGRGETQYF TGTGCCAGCTCACTCCCGGGACGGGGGGAGACCCAGTACTTC . 14 . TRBJ2-5 TRBV18
CAACPLAEPGTGEQYF TGTGCCGCATGTCCCCTAGCGGAACCCGGGACGGGGGAGCAGTACTTC . 16 TRBD2 TRBJ2-7 TRBV10-3
CASSADGTGELFF TGTGCCAGCAGCGCTGACGGAACCGGGGAGCTGTTTTTT . 13 . TRBJ2-2 TRBV7-3
CASSLPVTGGSEKLFF TGTGCCAGCAGCTTGCCCGTTACCGGGGGAAGTGAAAAACTGTTTTTT . 16 . TRBJ1-4 TRBV5-4
CASSFGDVNWTF TGTGCCAGCAGCTTCGGGGACGTGAATTGGACCTTC . 12 . TRBJ1-2 TRBV7-2
CAISVGQGNEKLFF TGTGCCATCAGTGTGGGACAGGGGAATGAAAAACTGTTTTTT . 14 TRBD1 TRBJ1-4 TRBV10-3
CASRSRGAQETQYF TGTGCCAGCAGGTCAAGGGGCGCCCAAGAGACCCAGTACTTC . 14 . TRBJ2-5 TRBV2
CASSLLGGSAQYF TGTGCCAGCAGTTTACTGGGGGGGAGTGCGCAGTATTTT few 13 TRBD2 TRBJ2-3 TRBV28
CASSLSGLLSGNTIYF TGTGCCAGCAGCTTGTCAGGGCTCCTCTCTGGAAACACCATATATTTT . 16 . TRBJ1-3 TRBV5-6
CASSSSSSSYEQYF TGTGCCAGCAGCTCCTCCTCGAGCTCCTACGAGCAGTACTTC . 14 . TRBJ2-7 TRBV5-6
CASSLGSSGSRIGELFF TGTGCCAGCAGCTTGGGGTCTAGCGGGAGTCGGATCGGGGAGCTGTTTTTT . 17 TRBD2 TRBJ2-2 TRBV5-8
CASSPRQKETQYF TGTGCCAGCTCACCACGGCAGAAAGAGACCCAGTACTTC . 13 . TRBJ2-5 TRBV18
CASSAGSEQFF TGTGCCAGCAGTGCAGGGAGTGAGCAGTTCTTC . 11 . TRBJ2-1 TRBV2
CASSLSIEGSNEQFF TGTGCCAGCAGTTTATCGATCGAGGGCAGCAATGAGCAGTTCTTC . 15 . TRBJ2-1 TRBV27
CASSFQGNTEAFF TGTGCCAGCAGCTTCCAGGGAAACACTGAAGCTTTCTTT . 13 . TRBJ1-1 TRBV11-2
CASSRGGSGNQPQHF TGTGCCAGCAGCCGAGGGGGCTCGGGCAATCAGCCCCAGCATTTT . 15 TRBD1 TRBJ1-5 TRBV6-5
CASMQGSVNTEAFF TGTGCCAGCATGCAAGGTTCGGTGAACACTGAAGCTTTCTTT . 14 . TRBJ1-1 TRBV6-1
CASSPAGTSAQETQYF TGTGCCAGCAGCCCCGCCGGGACTAGCGCCCAAGAGACCCAGTACTTC . 16 TRBD2 TRBJ2-5 TRBV7-2
CATSRLKETQYF TGTGCCACCAGCAGGCTAAAAGAGACCCAGTACTTC . 12 . TRBJ2-5 TRBV15